The rows below give T cell receptor beta chains drawn from one sample of a study of T cell responses to AZD1222 COVID-19 vaccine. Profiled with immunoSEQ multiplex PCR; TCRdb holds only in-frame clones, not every one. The data show 110,000 or so clones, with approximately 90% seen just once and roughly 6.9% held by the top ten. The sample in question was peripheral blood, obtained 28 days after the second AZD1222 dose. The receptor set was obtained from an adult who received the AZD1222 COVID-19 vaccine. Both conserved end residues are trimmed from each CDR3. Expanded clones get a size class; other rows say once, few or many, or leave the size out.

clone_size: NA; v_call: TRBV5-4; j_call: TRBJ2-3; cdr3_aa: ASTERGWTDTQY
clone_size: once; v_call: TRBV19; j_call: TRBJ2-3; cdr3_aa: ASSIGTGGWGTDTQY
clone_size: NA; v_call: TRBV27; j_call: TRBJ1-2; cdr3_aa: ASSLTGGSGYT
clone_size: few; v_call: TRBV7-9; j_call: TRBJ2-7; cdr3_aa: ASSRDSLSSYEQY
clone_size: NA; v_call: TRBV27; j_call: TRBJ2-1; cdr3_aa: ASSLIGTDYNEQF
clone_size: NA; v_call: TRBV9; j_call: TRBJ2-5; cdr3_aa: ASSIRGGDGETQY
clone_size: NA; v_call: TRBV14; j_call: TRBJ2-1; cdr3_aa: ASSPAWQGRNEQF
clone_size: NA; v_call: TRBV19; j_call: TRBJ2-1; cdr3_aa: ASSIGMGSSYNEQF
clone_size: NA; v_call: TRBV11-3; j_call: TRBJ2-1; cdr3_aa: ASSPGTGAYNEQF
clone_size: few; v_call: TRBV5-1; j_call: TRBJ2-7; cdr3_aa: ASSLAAGYEQY
clone_size: NA; v_call: TRBV29-1; j_call: TRBJ1-2; cdr3_aa: SVEDLDGYT
clone_size: NA; v_call: TRBV19; j_call: TRBJ2-6; cdr3_aa: ASSTLDNSGANVLT
clone_size: NA; v_call: TRBV19; j_call: TRBJ1-3; cdr3_aa: ASSTGQLGNTIY
clone_size: NA; v_call: TRBV2; j_call: TRBJ2-5; cdr3_aa: ASSRTRKETQY
clone_size: once; v_call: TRBV19; j_call: TRBJ2-2; cdr3_aa: ASSFWTGRFGTGELF
clone_size: NA; v_call: TRBV7-6; j_call: TRBJ2-5; cdr3_aa: ASSLDHEEFQETQY
clone_size: NA; v_call: TRBV6-5; j_call: TRBJ2-7; cdr3_aa: ASSYLGGTYEQY
clone_size: NA; v_call: TRBV29-1; j_call: TRBJ2-7; cdr3_aa: SVLTGYRAYEQY
clone_size: NA; v_call: TRBV6-5; j_call: TRBJ2-7; cdr3_aa: ASSTTASYEQY
clone_size: NA; v_call: TRBV7-2; j_call: TRBJ1-2; cdr3_aa: ASTVRGQGNYGYT
clone_size: few; v_call: TRBV4-1; j_call: TRBJ1-3; cdr3_aa: ASSQEGYSGNTIY
clone_size: NA; v_call: TRBV6-4; j_call: TRBJ2-7; cdr3_aa: ARFGTSYEQY
clone_size: once; v_call: TRBV28; j_call: TRBJ2-7; cdr3_aa: ASTDRGLTYEQY
clone_size: NA; v_call: TRBV5-1; j_call: TRBJ1-1; cdr3_aa: ASSFRQATEAF
clone_size: once; v_call: TRBV3-1/TRBV3-2; j_call: TRBJ2-5; cdr3_aa: ASSQDPDFETQY
clone_size: NA; v_call: TRBV11-3; j_call: TRBJ2-1; cdr3_aa: ASSLGKLADEQF
clone_size: NA; v_call: TRBV6-5; j_call: TRBJ1-2; cdr3_aa: ASSYATGVKGGYT
clone_size: NA; v_call: TRBV2; j_call: TRBJ1-5; cdr3_aa: ASSAQGFDQPQH
clone_size: NA; v_call: TRBV5-5; j_call: TRBJ1-4; cdr3_aa: ASSLAIRWGRSEKLF